This TCR beta chain came from a study of CD8 T cells in ankylosing spondylitis. Study-level points and caveats: Researchers reportedly found disease-linked clones significantly enriched in matched ankylosing spondylitis synovial fluid. Apparently characteristic of ankylosing spondylitis blood was a TCR beta motif (under ten highly homologous variants).

The length of the CDR3 is 18 residues. J was trimmed by 5 bases and V by 5 bases; bases with no gene match: 14. Germline V lookup: CDR1 MNHEY, CDR2 SMNVEV (reference sequence). Each TCR beta library was made by quantitative 5'-RACE that incorporated molecular barcodes. TCRdb fed the 5' RACE reads into MiXCR, producing one record per CDR3 protein. Seen here are 150,000 to 200,000 distinct CDR3 sequences, about a third observed once, and the top ten hold 4.5% to 6%. A word on this clonotype: Its antigen remains unknown.

Sequenced sample: synovial fluid, either unsorted or a sorted T cell fraction (not recorded which). This chain links TRBV27 with TRBJ2-3, with 12 positions matching TRBD2. The origin of this receptor is a male donor with ankylosing spondylitis. CDR3 sequence (DNA): TGTGCCAGCAGTCAACGAGAGGCTAGCGGGGGGGCCAGAGATACGCAGTATTTT. Its translation is CASSQREASGGARDTQYF.